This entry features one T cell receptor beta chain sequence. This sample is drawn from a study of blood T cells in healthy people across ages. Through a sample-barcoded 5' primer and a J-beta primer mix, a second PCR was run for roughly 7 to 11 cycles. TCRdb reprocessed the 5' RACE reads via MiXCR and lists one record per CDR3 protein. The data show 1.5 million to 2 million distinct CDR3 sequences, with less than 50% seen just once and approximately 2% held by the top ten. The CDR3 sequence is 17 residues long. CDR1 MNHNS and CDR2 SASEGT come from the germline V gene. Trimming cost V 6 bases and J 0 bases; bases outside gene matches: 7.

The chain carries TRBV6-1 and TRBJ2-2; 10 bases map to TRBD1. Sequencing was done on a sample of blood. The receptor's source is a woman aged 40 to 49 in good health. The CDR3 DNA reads TGTGCCAGCAGACCGGGACAGGGGAATCCGAACACCGGGGAGCTGTTTTTT. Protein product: CASRPGQGNPNTGELFF.